This T cell receptor beta chain emerged from a study of cytomegalovirus exposure and HLA in healthy donors. Looking at the study overall: About 80 million unique TCRs from HLA-typed donors were held in an early data release.

In regard to this clone: Antigen specificity is unknown.

The study's findings and limits: Most TCRs appeared rarely, but some public TCRs recurred in many donors. According to the study, 160 or so TCR beta chains were cytomegalovirus-associated.

PCR was performed using 60 Vbeta and 13 Jbeta primers. Original data processing: Approximately 12 million of tens of millions of unique TCR beta chains were shared, per a later count. Using immunoSEQ multiplex PCR, the repertoire was profiled, and TCRdb retains in-frame clones only, with some absent. That table furnishes V, J and clone size, whereas the DNA furnished D and trimming. The profile shows about 110,000 clones, 74% of them singletons. Sequenced sample: PBMCs. This clonotype was obtained from a woman aged 40 to 49 in good health and CMV-seropositive.

This CDR3 is CAISIAGITDTQYF. The CDR3 region has the DNA TGTGCCATCAGCATAGCGGGGATCACAGATACGCAGTATTTT. V is TRBV10-3 and J is TRBJ2-3; TRBD2 aligns across 8 bases. J lost 2 bases, V lost 6 bases, and 4 bases had no gene match. This CDR3 has 14 amino acids. Germline loops: CDR1 ENHRY, CDR2 SYGVKD.